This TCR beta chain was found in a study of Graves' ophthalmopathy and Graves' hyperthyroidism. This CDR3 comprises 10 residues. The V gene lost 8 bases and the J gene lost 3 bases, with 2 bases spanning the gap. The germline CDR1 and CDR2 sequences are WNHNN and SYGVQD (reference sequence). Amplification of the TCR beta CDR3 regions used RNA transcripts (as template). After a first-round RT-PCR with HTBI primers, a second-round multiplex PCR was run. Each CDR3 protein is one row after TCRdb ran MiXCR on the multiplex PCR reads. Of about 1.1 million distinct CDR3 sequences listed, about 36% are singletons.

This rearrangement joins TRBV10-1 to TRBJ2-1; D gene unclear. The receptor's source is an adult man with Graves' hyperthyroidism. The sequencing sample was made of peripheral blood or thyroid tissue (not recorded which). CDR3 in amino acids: CASLYNEQFF. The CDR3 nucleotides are TGCGCCAGCCTCTACAATGAGCAGTTCTTC.